This TCR beta chain comes out of a study of T cell changes during pregnancy in multiple sclerosis. TCRdb's table, derived via immunoSEQ multiplex PCR, lists solely in-frame clones and lacks some. The sample includes approximately 130,000 clones, 95% to 98% of them seen just once. The V segment lost 1 base and the J segment 1 base; nucleotides outside the gene matches: 5. Germline CDR1 LNHDA, CDR2 SQIVND (reference sequence). This CDR3 contains 17 residues. Sequencing was performed on peripheral blood, taken after pregnancy. The clonotype was recovered from a female donor with multiple sclerosis, enrolled in a pregnancy study. The chain is built from TRBV19 and TRBJ1-1; 11 bases agree with TRBD1. CDR3 in amino acids: CASSIASGTGGNTEAFF. In DNA, the CDR3 is TGTGCCAGTAGTATAGCCTCCGGGACAGGGGGGAACACTGAAGCTTTCTTT.